The 14 T cell receptor beta chains in this list originate from one sample, sequenced in a study of T cells in Graves' hyperthyroidism and ophthalmopathy. Authors of the study amplified TCR beta CDR3 regions from RNA transcripts. TCR CDR3 regions were first amplified by RT-PCR with HTBI primers. A single record per CDR3 protein comes from TCRdb applying MiXCR to the multiplex PCR reads. Of under 450,000 distinct CDR3 sequences listed, approximately 17% are singletons. The sequencing sample was made of blood. All receptors come from a woman in her 30s with Graves' hyperthyroidism that later progressed to Graves' ophthalmopathy.

On this clonotype itself: A much larger clone sits a single nucleotide away, making a read error possible. The rearrangement links TRBV15 to TRBJ2-3; 9 bases are a match to TRBD1. CDR1 is LNHNV and CDR2 is YYDKDF in the germline V gene (reference sequence). The CDR3 loop spans 16 amino acids. CDR3 loop: CATSRAGQGPTDTRYF. The CDR3 DNA reads as TGTGCCACCAGCAGAGCGGGACAGGGTCCCACAGATACGCGGTATTTT.

This clonotype appeared many times. The chain employs TRBV24-1 and TRBJ2-2; D gene ambiguous. V was cut by 8 bases and J by 6 bases, with 12 bases left in between. The germline gives CDR1 KGHDR, CDR2 SFDVKD. The length of the CDR3 is 13 residues. CDR3 sequence: CATIAPDSGELFF. The CDR3 bases are TGTGCCACCATCGCACCCGATTCCGGGGAGCTGTTTTTT.

This clonotype was found many times. CDR3 sequence (DNA): TGTGCCAGCAGTTTTATGCAGGGAACGGGCAATCAGCCCCAGCATTTT. Protein sequence: CASSFMQGTGNQPQHF. The J gene is TRBJ1-5, the V gene TRBV28, with a possible D match to TRBD1 (5 bases). Germline CDR1 and CDR2: MDHEN and SYDVKM. The V end was cut by 3 bases, the J end by 2 bases, with 14 bases between. CDR3 length: 16 residues.

The chain employs TRBV6-1 and TRBJ1-6; D is perhaps TRBD1 (5 bases). The CDR3 extends over 15 amino acids. The germline V gene has CDR1 MNHNS and CDR2 SASEGT. Between the trimmed V and J ends, which lost 6 bases and 9 bases, there was a span of 18 bases. CDR3 loop: CASRPEDREGSPLHF. The CDR3 nucleotides are TGTGCCAGCAGGCCAGAAGACAGAGAGGGTTCACCCCTCCACTTT.

The chain links TRBV7-9 to TRBJ2-5; 8 bases match TRBD2. V trimming: 0 bases; J trimming: 5 bases; junction bases outside the gene matches: 2. The CDR3 has 14 amino acids. The V gene's germline CDR1 is SEHNR and CDR2 FQNEAQ (reference sequence). The CDR3: CASSLAAGEETQYF. CDR3 in DNA: TGTGCCAGCAGCTTAGCAGCGGGGGAGGAGACCCAGTACTTC.

This clonotype was seen only a few times. This sequence joins TRBV28 and TRBJ2-4; 9 bases match TRBD1. This CDR3 has 17 amino acids. The trim removed 5 bases at V and 0 bases at J, leaving 8 bases unmatched. The V gene's germline CDR1 is MDHEN and CDR2 SYDVKM. CDR3 protein: CASSKAGTGRAKNIQYF. The DNA for the CDR3 is TGTGCCAGCAGTAAAGCCGGGACAGGGCGAGCCAAAAACATTCAGTACTTC.

This clonotype appeared a few times. J is TRBJ1-5 and V is TRBV5-1, with 9 bases identical to TRBD1. The CDR3 has 15 residues. V shed 2 bases, J shed 7 bases, and the junction held 7 bases outside the gene matches. Germline CDR1 reads SGHRS; CDR2 reads YFSETQ. CDR3 nucleotide sequence: TGCGCCAGCAGCTTAACAGGGGGCTTCGAACAGCCCCAGCATTTT. This codes for CASSLTGGFEQPQHF.

This clonotype was counted a few times. The rearrangement joins TRBV27 to TRBJ2-7, with unresolved D. Germline CDR1 reads MNHEY; CDR2 reads SMNVEV (reference sequence). V was shortened by 1 base and J by 2 bases, with 12 bases between the two germline ends. The CDR3 spans 15 residues. The CDR3 spells CASSLLLAFAYEQYF. The DNA of the CDR3 is TGTGCCAGCAGTTTATTACTGGCCTTTGCCTACGAGCAGTACTTC.

The V and J genes are TRBV10-3 and TRBJ2-7, with D perhaps matching TRBD2 (6 bases). Germline assignment: CDR1 ENHRY and CDR2 SYGVKD. The V gene lost 0 bases and the J gene lost 4 bases, with 16 bases spanning the gap. CDR3 size: 16 residues. CDR3: CAISESRGRAAYEQYF. The CDR3 nucleotides are TGTGCCATCAGTGAGTCGCGGGGAAGGGCCGCATACGAGCAGTACTTC.

This clonotype has ten or more counts. V gene TRBV11-3 combines with J gene TRBJ2-3; 9 positions agree with TRBD1. This CDR3 has 15 residues. Germline loops: CDR1 SGHNT, CDR2 YENEEA. After removal of 2 bases from V and 3 bases from J, the junction contained 3 bases not matched to a gene. Here the CDR3 reads CASSLFGQGTDTQYF. The CDR3 region has the DNA TGTGCCAGCAGCTTATTTGGACAGGGGACAGATACGCAGTATTTT.

This chain uses TRBV7-9 with TRBJ2-7; D possibly uses TRBD1 or TRBD2 (5 bases each). The CDR3 is 15 amino acids. V dropped 4 bases and J dropped 2 bases, with 15 bases sitting between them. CDR1 is SEHNR, CDR2 FQNEAQ, per germline (reference sequence). CDR3 bases: TGTGCCAGCAGCTCTACTTGGGACCGCGCCTACGAGCAGTACTTC. As protein: CASSSTWDRAYEQYF.

This clonotype was seen many times. The rearrangement links TRBV5-4 to TRBJ2-3; D is unresolved. V was pared by 3 bases and J by 1 base, with 6 bases between. The CDR3 has 13 residues. Germline V gene data show CDR1 as SGHNT and CDR2 as YYREEE (reference sequence). CDR3 DNA: TGTGCCAGCAGCTATGTAGGCACAGATACGCAGTATTTT. It codes for CASSYVGTDTQYF.

The chain's CDR3 is CASTETVYSNQPQHF. The CDR3, as DNA: TGTGCCAGTACCGAGACAGTTTATAGCAATCAGCCCCAGCATTTT. The chain employs TRBV19 and TRBJ1-5; possibly TRBD1 for D (5 bases). Germline CDR1 is LNHDA and CDR2 is SQIVND (reference sequence). The CDR3 loop spans 15 amino acids. V shed 7 bases and J shed 0 bases, with 13 bases lying between them.

The chain couples TRBV28 to TRBJ1-1; no reliable D call. Germline loops: CDR1 MDHEN, CDR2 SYDVKM. Trimming removed 1 base at V and 1 base at J, with 10 bases between. The length of the CDR3 is 15 residues. CDR3 DNA sequence: TGTGCCAGCAGTTTATTAAGGGAGGGGAACACTGAAGCTTTCTTT. Amino acid sequence: CASSLLREGNTEAFF.